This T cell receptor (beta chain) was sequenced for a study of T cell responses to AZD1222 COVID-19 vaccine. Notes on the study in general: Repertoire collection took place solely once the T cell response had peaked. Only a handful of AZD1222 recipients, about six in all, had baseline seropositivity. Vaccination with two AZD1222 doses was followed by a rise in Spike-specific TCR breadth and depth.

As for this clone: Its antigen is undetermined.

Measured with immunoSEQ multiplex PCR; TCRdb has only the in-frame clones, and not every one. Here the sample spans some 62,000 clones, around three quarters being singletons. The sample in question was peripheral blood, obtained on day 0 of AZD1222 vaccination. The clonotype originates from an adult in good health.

CDR3 DNA: TGTGCCAGCAGTAGGGACCCCCCTCTGGGGGAGCAGTTCTTC. It specifies CASSRDPPLGEQFF. The J gene is TRBJ2-1, the V gene TRBV6-4, with D possibly being TRBD1 or TRBD2 (5 bases each). V was cut by 5 bases and J by 10 bases, with 18 bases left in between. CDR1 and CDR2 (germline): MRHNA, SNTAGT. The length of the CDR3 is 14 residues.